The clone carrying this TCR beta chain was recorded once. Its antigen is not known. This sample is drawn from a study of cytomegalovirus exposure and HLA in healthy donors. On the study more broadly: As released early, the data held about 85 million unique TCRs from HLA-typed donors. Study-wide results and limits: Across all donors, roughly uniform sequencing depth was an assumption of the presence/absence analyses.

The CDR3 is made up of 14 amino acids. CDR1 ENHRY and CDR2 SYGVKD come from the germline V gene. V was pared by 10 bases and J by 2 bases, with 16 bases between. 60 Vbeta and 13 Jbeta primers were used in PCR. TCRdb's copy holds only in-frame clones and misses some; the assay was immunoSEQ multiplex PCR. Of 120,000 to 150,000 clones in the sample, roughly two thirds are singletons; the top ten hold around 1.8%. Input material: PBMCs. The clonotype comes from a male donor in good health and CMV-seronegative. The chain employs TRBV10-3 and TRBJ2-3; the D gene is possibly TRBD1 (6 bases). The CDR3 loop is CASTTGISTDTQYF. DNA for the CDR3: TGTGCCAGCACGACAGGCATCTCCACAGATACGCAGTATTTT.